This T cell receptor (beta chain) comes out of a study of blood T cell repertoires in COVID-19. Study-level background: Samples of COVID-19 (acute and convalescent) were obtained from the United States, Italy and Spain. Sample material is recorded as cDNA or gDNA derived from T cells, B-cell-depleted T cells, or PBMCs.

Patients from Seattle were sampled longitudinally, starting during active infection. The ends lost 9 bases at V and 3 bases at J; junction bases unmatched: 4. The CDR3 runs to 12 residues. How the authors handled the data: Reference gene primers were amplified, and this amplification served to estimate nucleated cell counts. Only in-frame clones appear in the TCRdb table, and some are missing; sequencing was by immunoSEQ multiplex PCR. D and trimming were read from the DNA, whereas the V and J calls and clone size are those reported in that table. This table holds 150,000 to 200,000 clones, 79% found once.

The chain uses TRBV23-1 and TRBJ2-7; TRBD2 matches 8 bases. Being an ORF, TRBV23-1 has a function that is uncertain. Sequencing used peripheral blood. This TCR came from a woman between 35 and 50 years old with COVID-19, enrolled during active disease. CDR3 residues: CARTGTSYEQYF. CDR3 nucleotide sequence: TGCGCCAGGACCGGGACTAGCTACGAGCAGTACTTC.